These 11 T cell receptor beta chains originate from one sample sequenced in a study of PD-1 blockade in mismatch repair-deficient tumors. The repertoire was sequenced with immunoSEQ multiplex PCR; TCRdb's copy has only in-frame clones and lacks some. The profile shows some 48,000 clones, approximately 81% of them singletons. Material: peripheral blood, obtained about 4.5 months after starting pembrolizumab. The source of these receptors is an adult with mismatch repair-deficient cancer.

J is TRBJ2-5 and V is TRBV7-8; 7 bases fit TRBD2. Germline V gene data show CDR1 as SGHVS and CDR2 as FQNEAQ. V was pared by 5 bases and J by 4 bases, with 16 bases of the junction left unmatched. The CDR3 loop spans 17 amino acids. CDR3 loop: CASSLIPTTSVLETQYF. The CDR3 nucleotides are TGTGCCAGCAGCCTTATCCCCACTACTAGCGTCTTAGAGACCCAGTACTTC. Variable domain in full (rest from reference TRBV7-8 and TRBJ2-5): GAGVSQSPRYKVAKRGQDVALRCDPISGHVSLFWYQQALGQGPEFLTYFQNEAQLDKSGLPSDRFFAERPEGSVSTLKIQRTQQEDSAVYLCASSLIPTTSVLETQYFGPGTRLLVL.

This clone was recorded once. The chain has TRBV9 and TRBJ2-1; no definite D call. The CDR3 loop spans 12 amino acids. Germline V gives CDR1 SGDLS, CDR2 YYNGEE. V was cut by 7 bases and J by 5 bases, with 10 bases left in between. The CDR3 region is CASGRTDNEQFF. The CDR3 nucleotides read TGTGCCAGCGGACGGACCGACAATGAGCAGTTCTTC.

V usage is TRBV29-1 and J usage is TRBJ2-1, with D perhaps TRBD1 (6 bases). V was trimmed by 5 bases and J by 5 bases, leaving 13 bases between them. Germline V CDR1 and CDR2: SQVTM, ANQGSEA. The CDR3 extends over 13 amino acids. The DNA of the CDR3 is TGCAGCGTTTTTAAGGACAGTAACAATGAGCAGTTCTTC. Its translation: CSVFKDSNNEQFF.

V and J are TRBV23-1 and TRBJ2-7, with D maybe TRBD1 (6 bases). Being an ORF, TRBV23-1 has a function that is uncertain. Trimming removed 8 bases from V and 4 bases from J, with 21 bases in between. The CDR3 is 15 amino acids. The CDR3 sequence is CASPTGTQAQYEQYF. The CDR3 DNA follows: TGCGCCAGCCCGACCGGGACACAAGCCCAGTACGAGCAGTACTTC.

This clone was counted once. V gene TRBV27 combines with J gene TRBJ2-1; D gene unclear. Germline CDR1 reads MNHEY; CDR2 reads SMNVEV (reference sequence). V lost 5 bases and J 8 bases, leaving 16 bases between the germline ends. CDR3 length equals 14 residues. The CDR3 DNA is TGTGCCAGCAGTCCCCGGCCTGATCGGGATGAGCAGTTCTTC. Protein sequence: CASSPRPDRDEQFF.

CDR3 sequence: CASSLETSGSTDTQYF. CDR3 sequence (DNA): TGTGCCAGCAGCTTGGAGACTAGCGGAAGCACAGATACGCAGTATTTT. The chain joins TRBV5-6 to TRBJ2-3, with 9 bases lining up with TRBD2. V shed 0 bases, J shed 0 bases, and the junction held 2 bases outside the gene matches. The CDR3 sequence is 16 residues long. Germline CDR1 is SGHDT and CDR2 is YYEEEE.

The V gene is TRBV4-2, the J gene TRBJ2-7; the D gene is possibly TRBD2 (5 bases). Germline V CDR1 and CDR2: LGHNA, YNFKEQ. V lost 3 bases to trimming and J lost 7 bases, with 16 bases between them. This CDR3 region has 14 residues. The DNA of the CDR3 is TGTGCCAGCAGCCAGACTATCGGTCCGGGGGAGCAGTACTTC. Protein: CASSQTIGPGEQYF.

V usage is TRBV11-2 and J usage is TRBJ2-1; 10 nucleotides align to TRBD2. Germline-derived CDR1 and CDR2 are SGHAT and FQNNGV. CDR3 length: 19 residues. The J segment lost 5 bases and the V segment lost 1 base, leaving 14 bases of the junction unmatched. The CDR3 DNA reads as TGTGCCAGCAGCTTAGCGCGGACTAGCGGCCCACGTGCAAACAATGAGCAGTTCTTC. This translates into CASSLARTSGPRANNEQFF.

The chain links TRBV10-1 to TRBJ2-5, with D perhaps being TRBD1 or TRBD2 (5 bases each). The germline V gene encodes CDR1 WNHNN and CDR2 SYGVQD (reference sequence). This CDR3 spans 14 amino acids. Deletions cut 4 bases from V and 2 bases from J, with 11 bases between. This CDR3 reads CASSARDGQETQYF. As DNA, the CDR3 is TGCGCCAGCAGTGCTCGGGACGGACAAGAGACCCAGTACTTC.

The J gene is TRBJ1-1, the V gene TRBV7-8, with TRBD1 as a possible D gene (6 bases). Deletions cut 2 bases from V and 8 bases from J, with 15 bases between. Germline V gene lookup returns CDR1 SGHVS and CDR2 FQNEAQ. This CDR3 is 14 amino acids long. This CDR3 reads CASSLPEGGAEAFF. For the CDR3, the DNA is TGTGCCAGCAGCTTACCCGAGGGGGGAGCAGAAGCTTTCTTT.

The V call is TRBV6-5, the J call TRBJ2-5, with 8 bases aligning to TRBD2. The CDR3 extends over 13 amino acids. J was trimmed by 4 bases and V by 10 bases; bases with no gene match: 8. Germline-derived CDR1 and CDR2 are MNHEY and SVGAGI. CDR3 nucleotide sequence: TGTGCCACCGGGGGGGCGACGGGAGAGACCCAGTACTTC. This gives the protein CATGGATGETQYF.